This T cell receptor beta chain was sequenced for a study of control samples from healthy donors and cancer patients. The CDR3 is 14 amino acids. Germline V lookup: CDR1 SGHRS, CDR2 YFSETQ. After removal of 3 bases from V and 3 bases from J, the junction contained 5 bases not matched to a gene. Here immunoSEQ multiplex PCR was the method, and the copy in TCRdb shows in-frame clones only, minus some. There are 120,000 or so clones in the sample; approximately 92% occur only once, and approximately 0.58% lies in the top ten. The sequenced material came from PBMCs. The sequence was collected from a man older than 75 with head and neck cancer. The chain recombines TRBV5-1 with TRBJ2-7; 8 nucleotides align to TRBD1. DNA of the CDR3: TGCGCCAGCAGCTCAGGACAGGGTCGCTACGAGCAGTACTTC. It encodes CASSSGQGRYEQYF.